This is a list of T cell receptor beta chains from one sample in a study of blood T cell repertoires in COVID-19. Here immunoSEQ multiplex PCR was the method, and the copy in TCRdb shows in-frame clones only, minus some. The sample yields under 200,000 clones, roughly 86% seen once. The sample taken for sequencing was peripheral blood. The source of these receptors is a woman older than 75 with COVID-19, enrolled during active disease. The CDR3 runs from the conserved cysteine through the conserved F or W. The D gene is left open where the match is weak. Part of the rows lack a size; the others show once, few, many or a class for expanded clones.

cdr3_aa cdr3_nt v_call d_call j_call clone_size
CAISTGGINQPQHF TGTGCCATCAGTACAGGGGGAATCAATCAGCCCCAGCATTTT TRBV10-3 TRBD1 TRBJ1-5 -
CASSVVPEETQYF TGTGCCAGCAGCGTAGTGCCAGAAGAGACCCAGTACTTC TRBV9 - TRBJ2-5 -
CAIRTKTSEADTQYF TGTGCCATCAGGACCAAGACTAGCGAAGCAGATACGCAGTATTTT TRBV10-3 TRBD2 TRBJ2-3 -
CASSVELATGELFF TGTGCCAGCAGCGTAGAACTAGCAACCGGGGAGCTGTTTTTT TRBV9 - TRBJ2-2 -
CASSPDRDTTIYF TGTGCCAGCAGTCCAGACAGGGATACCACCATATATTTT TRBV27 TRBD1 TRBJ1-3 few
CASSPRTGTDTQYF TGTGCCAGCTCCCCAAGGACAGGAACAGATACGCAGTATTTT TRBV18 TRBD1 TRBJ2-3 -
CASSHSYGYTF TGTGCCAGCAGCCACTCCTATGGCTACACCTTC TRBV6-2/TRBV6-3 - TRBJ1-2 -
CASSPLSGGRYNEQFF TGTGCCAGCAGTCCCCTCTCAGGGGGCAGGTACAATGAGCAGTTCTTC TRBV27 TRBD1 TRBJ2-1 -
CASSLSLLAGVYEQYF TGTGCCAGCAGTTTATCGCTCCTAGCGGGAGTATACGAGCAGTACTTC TRBV27 TRBD2 TRBJ2-7 -
CASSLYQREQYF TGTGCCAGCAGTTTATACCAGCGGGAGCAGTACTTC TRBV28 - TRBJ2-7 few
CASSMFPGQGYEKLFF TGTGCCAGTAGTATGTTCCCGGGACAGGGATATGAAAAACTGTTTTTT TRBV19 TRBD1 TRBJ1-4 -
CASSYLPRVGETQYF TGTGCCAGCAGTTACCTCCCTCGAGTCGGAGAGACCCAGTACTTC TRBV27 - TRBJ2-5 -
CASRTGPRGSYEQYF TGTGCCAGCAGAACCGGCCCCAGGGGTTCCTACGAGCAGTACTTC TRBV28 - TRBJ2-7 -
CASSTSSSLAGVEQYF TGTGCCAGCAGCACCAGTAGTTCCCTAGCGGGAGTCGAGCAGTACTTC TRBV9 TRBD2 TRBJ2-7 -
CASSLNRQTYEQYF TGTGCCAGCAGCTTAAACAGACAGACCTACGAGCAGTACTTC TRBV13 - TRBJ2-7 once
CASSLGQGGLAGHNEQFF TGCGCCAGCAGCTTAGGGCAGGGGGGACTAGCTGGACACAATGAGCAGTTCTTC TRBV5-1 TRBD2 TRBJ2-1 -
CASSLTAGPYNEQFF TGTGCCAGCAGCTTAACAGCGGGCCCCTACAATGAGCAGTTCTTC TRBV7-3 - TRBJ2-1 -
CASSASGAQETQYF TGTGCCAGCAGTGCTAGCGGGGCACAAGAGACCCAGTACTTC TRBV9 TRBD2 TRBJ2-5 -
CSVEVGDMGYGYTF TGCAGCGTTGAAGTTGGGGACATGGGCTATGGCTACACCTTC TRBV29-1 - TRBJ1-2 -
CATSESGSSNEKLFF TGTGCCACCAGTGAGTCAGGGTCGTCGAATGAAAAACTGTTTTTT TRBV24-1 - TRBJ1-4 -
CASSTTGIYEQYF TGTGCCAGTAGTACGACAGGTATCTACGAGCAGTACTTC TRBV19 - TRBJ2-7 -
CASSWASGYQETQYF TGTGCCAGTAGTTGGGCAAGCGGATACCAAGAGACCCAGTACTTC TRBV19 - TRBJ2-5 -
CASSFPRRGASSYNEQFF TGTGCCAGCAGCTTCCCTCGGCGGGGCGCAAGCTCCTACAATGAGCAGTTCTTC TRBV7-2 - TRBJ2-1 -
CASSPREALWHEQFF TGTGCCAGCAGTCCCCGGGAGGCCCTGTGGCATGAGCAGTTCTTC TRBV6-2/TRBV6-3 TRBD2 TRBJ2-1 -
CASSPTAGARHTEAFF TGTGCCAGTAGTCCAACGGCGGGGGCGCGTCACACTGAAGCTTTCTTT TRBV19 - TRBJ1-1 -
CASRTGNTEAFF TGTGCCAGCAGGACAGGGAACACTGAAGCTTTCTTT TRBV27 - TRBJ1-1 -
CAWRARDRGGYTF TGTGCCTGGAGAGCCCGGGACAGGGGTGGCTACACCTTC TRBV30 TRBD1 TRBJ1-2 -
CASSPTRGSYEQYF TGTGCCAGCAGTCCGACCCGGGGGTCCTACGAGCAGTACTTC TRBV27 - TRBJ2-7 -
CASSSSAGATGELFF TGTGCCAGCAGTTCGTCGGCAGGGGCCACCGGGGAGCTGTTTTTT TRBV7-3 - TRBJ2-2 -
CASSTPGGAAYGYTF TGTGCCAGTAGTACCCCGGGAGGGGCGGCCTATGGCTACACCTTC TRBV19 - TRBJ1-2 -
CASKDRVAGNTIYF TGCGCCAGCAAGGACAGGGTCGCTGGAAACACCATATATTTT TRBV4-1 TRBD1 TRBJ1-3 few
CAFGTDYNSPLHF TGTGCCTTCGGGACAGACTATAATTCACCCCTCCACTTT TRBV30 TRBD1 TRBJ1-6 -
CASRPPQARDRNNEQFF TGCGCCAGCAGGCCCCCCCAAGCGCGAGACAGGAACAATGAGCAGTTCTTC TRBV10-1 - TRBJ2-1 -
CASKLGPGPIYGEAFF TGTGCCAGCAAGTTAGGTCCAGGGCCAATATATGGTGAAGCTTTCTTT TRBV27 - TRBJ1-1 -
CASSPGGGRVQETQYF TGCGCCAGCAGCCCCGGGGGGGGGAGAGTACAAGAGACCCAGTACTTC TRBV4-1 TRBD2 TRBJ2-5 -
CASSSRTSGRASSSSYNEQFF TGTGCCAGCAGCTCAAGGACTAGCGGGAGGGCCTCTTCGAGCTCCTACAATGAGCAGTTCTTC TRBV7-3 TRBD2 TRBJ2-1 -
CSASLAGGVVREQFF TGCAGTGCTAGTCTAGCGGGAGGGGTCGTACGGGAGCAGTTCTTC TRBV20-1 TRBD2 TRBJ2-1 once
CASSLARTGPYGYTF TGTGCCAGCAGCTTAGCCAGGACAGGCCCCTATGGCTACACCTTC TRBV11-2 TRBD1 TRBJ1-2 -
CATSPWARSGKNTEAFF TGTGCCACCAGCCCGTGGGCCCGATCGGGGAAGAACACTGAAGCTTTCTTT TRBV15 - TRBJ1-1 -
CASSTDRAFGQPQHF TGTGCCAGTAGTACGGACAGGGCGTTCGGTCAGCCCCAGCATTTT TRBV19 TRBD1 TRBJ1-5 -
CASSREGSEAFF TGTGCCAGCAGCCGGGAAGGATCTGAAGCTTTCTTT TRBV12-3/TRBV12-4 - TRBJ1-1 -
CASSPRGQHGYTF TGTGCCAGCAGTCCCCGGGGACAGCATGGCTACACCTTC TRBV12-3/TRBV12-4 TRBD1 TRBJ1-2 -
CASSKGLGGIVQETQYF TGTGCCAGCAGCAAAGGACTAGGGGGTATCGTACAAGAGACCCAGTACTTC TRBV7-2 - TRBJ2-5 -
CSASSWDSLQETQYF TGCAGTGCTAGTTCTTGGGACTCCCTTCAAGAGACCCAGTACTTC TRBV20-1 - TRBJ2-5 -
CARSLCQRGPDTQYF TGTGCCAGAAGCTTGTGCCAGCGGGGCCCAGATACGCAGTATTTT TRBV5-3 TRBD2 TRBJ2-3 -
CASSPHYTGELFF TGTGCCAGCAGCCCCCATTACACCGGGGAGCTGTTTTTT TRBV13 - TRBJ2-2 -
CASSPWGASTEAFF TGTGCCAGCAGCCCATGGGGAGCGAGCACTGAAGCTTTCTTT TRBV11-2 - TRBJ1-1 -
CASSQEEYGTDTQYF TGCGCCAGCAGCCAAGAGGAGTACGGCACAGATACGCAGTATTTT TRBV4-1 - TRBJ2-3 once
CASSDPPGQGSSYGYTF TGTGCCAGTAGTGACCCGCCGGGACAGGGCTCATCCTATGGCTACACCTTC TRBV19 TRBD1 TRBJ1-2 once
CAISLGTSGNYEQYF TGTGCCATCAGCCTCGGGACTAGCGGGAACTACGAGCAGTACTTC TRBV10-3 TRBD2 TRBJ2-7 -
CASSESLTTGDGNTIYF TGCGCCAGCAGTGAGTCGTTGACGACAGGGGACGGAAACACCATATATTTT TRBV10-2 TRBD1 TRBJ1-3 -
CASSFASYNEQFF TGCGCCAGCAGCTTTGCTAGTTACAATGAGCAGTTCTTC TRBV5-1 - TRBJ2-1 -
CASRGPADTQYF TGTGCCAGCCGTGGGCCGGCAGATACGCAGTATTTT TRBV27 - TRBJ2-3 -
CATSDWDTYEQYF TGTGCCACCAGTGATTGGGACACCTACGAGCAGTACTTC TRBV24-1 - TRBJ2-7 -
CASSPRDREKLFF TGTGCCAGCAGTCCCCGGGACAGGGAAAAACTGTTTTTT TRBV12-3/TRBV12-4 TRBD1 TRBJ1-4 -